This TCR beta chain was sequenced during a study of vaccination and CD4 T cells after COVID-19. About the study: Investigators stimulated cells with overlapping spike peptides drawn from SARS-CoV-2, HCoV-NL63, HCoV-OC43 and HCoV-229E.

V dropped 6 bases and J dropped 3 bases, with 8 bases sitting between them. The germline V gene has CDR1 MNHNS and CDR2 SASEGT. The CDR3 contains 12 residues. Treatment of the sample: approximately 10-day PBMC culture with coronavirus spike peptide pools or control peptides (ViraFEST assay). Comments on this clonotype: As yet, its antigen is unknown.

Cultured CD4+ T-cell DNA underwent Oncomine TCR Beta short-read sequencing. TCRdb redid the calling of the PCR reads with MiXCR, one entry per CDR3 protein. Of 5,500 to 8,000 distinct CDR3 sequences in the sample, about three quarters are singletons; the top ten hold about 15%. Material: CD4+ T cells from blood, cultured in vitro. The TCR was taken from a human donor who had recovered from COVID-19. V gene TRBV6-1 combines with J gene TRBJ1-1; the D is unclear. CDR3 residues: CASSSRYTEAFF. As DNA, the CDR3 is TGTGCCAGCAGCTCCCGATACACTGAAGCTTTCTTT.